This T cell receptor (beta chain) stems from a study of beta chain features in type 1 diabetes. Broader study findings: Moderately but significantly shorter TCRB CDR3s were found in Type 1 diabetes patients in all four CD4+ subsets.

About this clone itself: As yet, its antigen is unknown.

Every single donor gave one heparinised blood draw, and these averaged approximately 110 mL. The study reverse transcribed the entire isolated RNA, so it sequenced expressed TCRB transcripts. Clones were sequenced by immunoSEQ multiplex PCR, and TCRdb holds only the in-frame ones, with some missing. The sample consists of about 230,000 clones, 16% of them appearing once. Sequencing was performed on naive CD4+ T cells from blood. This TCR derives from a man under 40 with type 1 diabetes.

The CDR3 sequence is CASSEYTQETQYF. CDR3 DNA: TGTGCCAGCAGTGAGTACACTCAAGAGACCCAGTACTTC. V and J are TRBV28 and TRBJ2-5; D call uncertain. CDR3 length: 13 residues. V was cut by 5 bases and J by 2 bases, with 9 bases left in between. CDR1 MDHEN and CDR2 SYDVKM come from the germline V gene.